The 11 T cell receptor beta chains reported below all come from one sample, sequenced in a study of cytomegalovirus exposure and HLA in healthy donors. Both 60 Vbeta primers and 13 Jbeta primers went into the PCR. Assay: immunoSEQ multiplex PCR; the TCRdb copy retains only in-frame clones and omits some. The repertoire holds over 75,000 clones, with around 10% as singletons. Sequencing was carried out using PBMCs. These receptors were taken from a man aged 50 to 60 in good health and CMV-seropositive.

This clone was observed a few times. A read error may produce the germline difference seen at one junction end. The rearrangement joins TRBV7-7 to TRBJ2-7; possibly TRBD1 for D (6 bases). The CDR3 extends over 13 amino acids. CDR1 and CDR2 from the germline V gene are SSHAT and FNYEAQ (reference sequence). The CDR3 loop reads CASSKDRSYEQYF. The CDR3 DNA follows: TGTGCTAGCAGCAAGGACAGATCCTACGAGCAGTACTTC.

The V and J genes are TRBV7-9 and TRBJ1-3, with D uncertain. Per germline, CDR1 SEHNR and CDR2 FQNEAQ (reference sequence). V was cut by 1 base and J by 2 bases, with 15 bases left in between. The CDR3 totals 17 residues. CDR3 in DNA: TGTGCCAGCAGCTTAGGCGGAAATATAATACCTGGAAACACCATATATTTT. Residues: CASSLGGNIIPGNTIYF.

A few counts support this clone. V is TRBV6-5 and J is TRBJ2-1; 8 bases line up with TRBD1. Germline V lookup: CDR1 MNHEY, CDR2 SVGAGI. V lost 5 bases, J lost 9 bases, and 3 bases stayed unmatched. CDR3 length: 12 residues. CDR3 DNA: TGTGCCAGCAGTCCAGGGGGCACTGAGCAGTTCTTC. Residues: CASSPGGTEQFF.

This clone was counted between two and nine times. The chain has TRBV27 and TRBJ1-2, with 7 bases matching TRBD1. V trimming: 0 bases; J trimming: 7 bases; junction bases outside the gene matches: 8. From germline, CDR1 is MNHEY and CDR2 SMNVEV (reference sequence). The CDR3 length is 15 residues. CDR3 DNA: TGTGCCAGCAGTTTATCCGGACAGGCAACTCCTGGCTACACCTTC. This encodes CASSLSGQATPGYTF.

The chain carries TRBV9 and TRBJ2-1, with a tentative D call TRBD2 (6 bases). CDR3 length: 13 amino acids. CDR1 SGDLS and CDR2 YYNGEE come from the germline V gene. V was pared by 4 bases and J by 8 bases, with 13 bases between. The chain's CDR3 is CASSTLGEDEQFF. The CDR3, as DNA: TGTGCCAGCAGCACGCTAGGGGAGGATGAGCAGTTCTTC.

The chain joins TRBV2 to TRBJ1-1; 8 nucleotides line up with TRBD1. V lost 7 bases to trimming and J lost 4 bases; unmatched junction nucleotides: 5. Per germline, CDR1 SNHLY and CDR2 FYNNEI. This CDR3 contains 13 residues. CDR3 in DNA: TGTGCCAGCAATGACAGGGGCGGCACTGAAGCTTTCTTT. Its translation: CASNDRGGTEAFF.

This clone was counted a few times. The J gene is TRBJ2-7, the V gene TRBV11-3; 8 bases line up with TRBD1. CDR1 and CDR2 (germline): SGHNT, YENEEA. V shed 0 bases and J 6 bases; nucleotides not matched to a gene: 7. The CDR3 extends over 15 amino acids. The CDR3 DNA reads TGTGCCAGCAGCTTAGACGGGACAGGTGGAACCGAGCAGTACTTC. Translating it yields CASSLDGTGGTEQYF.

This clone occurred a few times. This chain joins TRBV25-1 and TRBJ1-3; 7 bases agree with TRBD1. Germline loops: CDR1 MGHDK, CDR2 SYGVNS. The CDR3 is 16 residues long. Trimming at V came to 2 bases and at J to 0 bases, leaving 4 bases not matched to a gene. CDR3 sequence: CASSEIGTASGNTIYF. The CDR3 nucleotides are TGTGCCAGCAGTGAAATAGGGACAGCCTCTGGAAACACCATATATTTT.

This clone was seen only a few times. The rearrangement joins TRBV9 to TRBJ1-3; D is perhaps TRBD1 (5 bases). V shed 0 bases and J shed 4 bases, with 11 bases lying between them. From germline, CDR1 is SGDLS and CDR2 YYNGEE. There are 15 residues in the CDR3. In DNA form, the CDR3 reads TGTGCCAGCAGCGTAGGCCGCGGGGCAGGAAACACCATATATTTT. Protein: CASSVGRGAGNTIYF.

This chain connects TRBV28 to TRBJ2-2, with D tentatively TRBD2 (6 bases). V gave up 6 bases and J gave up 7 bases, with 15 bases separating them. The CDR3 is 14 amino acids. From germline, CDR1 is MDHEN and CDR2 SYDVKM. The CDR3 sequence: CASRGLEVIGELFF. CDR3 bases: TGTGCCAGCAGGGGACTTGAGGTGATCGGGGAGCTGTTTTTT.

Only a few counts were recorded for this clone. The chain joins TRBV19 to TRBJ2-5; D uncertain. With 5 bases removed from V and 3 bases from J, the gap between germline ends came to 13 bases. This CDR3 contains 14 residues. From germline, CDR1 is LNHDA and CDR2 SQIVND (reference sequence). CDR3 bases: TGTGCCAGTAGTGCTTACAGACGTGAAGAGACCCAGTACTTC. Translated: CASSAYRREETQYF.